This T cell receptor (beta chain) was sequenced in a study of T cell clonotyping in hematopoietic cell transplantation. Data came from immunoSEQ multiplex PCR; TCRdb stores just in-frame clones and leaves some out. Among 5,500 to 8,000 clones listed, roughly 96% were seen once. This TCR was recovered from a male patient in his thirties or forties who had an allogeneic stem cell transplant from a related donor, so the T cells may come from the graft donor. Some clones in this sample may be carry-over from other donors' samples. The specimen comprised PBMCs, sampled 30 days after allogeneic stem cell transplant.

CDR3 DNA sequence: TGCGCCAGCAGTGACTCCGGACAGGGTAATATTGGTGGCTACACCTTC. Amino acid sequence: CASSDSGQGNIGGYTF. The rearrangement joins TRBV5-1 to TRBJ1-2, with 8 positions matching TRBD1. Unmatched junction bases numbered 16, after V lost 5 bases and J lost 7 bases. The CDR3 has 16 amino acids. Germline CDR1 reads SGHRS; CDR2 reads YFSETQ.